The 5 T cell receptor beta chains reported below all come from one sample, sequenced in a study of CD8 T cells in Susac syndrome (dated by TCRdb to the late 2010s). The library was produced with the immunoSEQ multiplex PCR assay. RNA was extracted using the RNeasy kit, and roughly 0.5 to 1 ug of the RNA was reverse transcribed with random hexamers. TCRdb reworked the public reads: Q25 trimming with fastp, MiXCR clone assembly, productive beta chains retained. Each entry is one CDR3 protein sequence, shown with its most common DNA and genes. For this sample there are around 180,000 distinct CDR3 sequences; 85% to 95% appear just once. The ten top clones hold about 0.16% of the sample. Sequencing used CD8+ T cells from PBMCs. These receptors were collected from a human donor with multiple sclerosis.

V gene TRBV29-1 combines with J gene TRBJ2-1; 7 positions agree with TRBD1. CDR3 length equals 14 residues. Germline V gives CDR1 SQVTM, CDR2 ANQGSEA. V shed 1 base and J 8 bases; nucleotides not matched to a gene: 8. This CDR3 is CSVEGSGGRDEQFF. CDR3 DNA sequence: TGCAGCGTTGAAGGATCAGGGGGACGGGATGAGCAGTTCTTC.

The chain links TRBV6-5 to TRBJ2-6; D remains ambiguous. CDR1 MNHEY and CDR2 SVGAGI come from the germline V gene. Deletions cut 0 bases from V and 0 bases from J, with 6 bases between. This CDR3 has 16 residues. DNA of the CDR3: TGTGCCAGCAGTTACTCTCTCAACTCTGGGGCCAACGTCCTGACTTTC. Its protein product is CASSYSLNSGANVLTF.

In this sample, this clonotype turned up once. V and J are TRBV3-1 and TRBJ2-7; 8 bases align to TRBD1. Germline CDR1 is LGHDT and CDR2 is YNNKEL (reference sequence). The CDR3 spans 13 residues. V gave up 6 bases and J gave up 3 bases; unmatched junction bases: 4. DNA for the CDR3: TGTGCCAGCAGTATACAGGGGGTCTACGAGCAGTACTTC. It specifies CASSIQGVYEQYF.

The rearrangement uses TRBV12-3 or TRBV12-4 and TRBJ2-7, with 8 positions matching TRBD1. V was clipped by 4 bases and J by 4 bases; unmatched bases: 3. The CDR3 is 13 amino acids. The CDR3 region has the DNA TGTGCCAGCAGTTCCAGGGGGCTTTACGAGCAGTACTTC. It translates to CASSSRGLYEQYF.

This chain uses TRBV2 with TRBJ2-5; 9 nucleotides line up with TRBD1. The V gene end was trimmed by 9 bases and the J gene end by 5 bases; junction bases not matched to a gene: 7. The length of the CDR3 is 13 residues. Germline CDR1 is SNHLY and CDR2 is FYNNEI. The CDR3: CARQGARRETQYF. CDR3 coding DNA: TGTGCCAGACAGGGGGCGCGTAGGGAGACCCAGTACTTC.